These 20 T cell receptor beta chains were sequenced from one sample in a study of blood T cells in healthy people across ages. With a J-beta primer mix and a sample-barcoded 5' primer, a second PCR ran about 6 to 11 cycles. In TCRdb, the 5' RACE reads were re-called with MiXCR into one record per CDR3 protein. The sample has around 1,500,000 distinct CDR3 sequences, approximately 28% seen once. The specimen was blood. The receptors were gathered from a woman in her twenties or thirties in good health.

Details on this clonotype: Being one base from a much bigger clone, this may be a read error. CDR3 bases: TGTGCCAGCAGCTTAATTCGGACTCCTGTTTACGAGCAGTACTTC. Translated: CASSLIRTPVYEQYF. This rearrangement joins TRBV7-2 to TRBJ2-4; TRBD2 might be the D (5 bases). The end of the DNA fits TRBJ2-7 better, so the J call may be wrong. The germline V gene encodes CDR1 SGHTA and CDR2 FQGNSA. The CDR3 is made up of 15 amino acids.

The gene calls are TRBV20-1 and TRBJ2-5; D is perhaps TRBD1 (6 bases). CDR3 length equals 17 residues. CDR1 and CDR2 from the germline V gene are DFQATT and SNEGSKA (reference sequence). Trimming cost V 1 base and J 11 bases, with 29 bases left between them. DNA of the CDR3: TGCAGTGCTAGAGGCCAAGGGGGACCCTTACCATACAATGAGCAGTACTTC. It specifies CSARGQGGPLPYNEQYF.

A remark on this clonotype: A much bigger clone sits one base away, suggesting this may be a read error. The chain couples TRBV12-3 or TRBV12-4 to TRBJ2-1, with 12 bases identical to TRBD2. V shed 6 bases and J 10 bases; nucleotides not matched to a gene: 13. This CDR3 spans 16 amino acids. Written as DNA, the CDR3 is TGTGCCAGCAGCCGACCGACTAGCGGGAGAAACTACGAGCAGTTCTTC. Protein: CASSRPTSGRNYEQFF.

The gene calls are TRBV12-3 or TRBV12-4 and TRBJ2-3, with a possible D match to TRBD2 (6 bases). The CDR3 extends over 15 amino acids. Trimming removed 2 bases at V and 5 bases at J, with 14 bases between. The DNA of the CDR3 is TGTGCCAGCAGTTTATCCGGGAGCCATGGAGATACGCAGTATTTT. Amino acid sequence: CASSLSGSHGDTQYF.

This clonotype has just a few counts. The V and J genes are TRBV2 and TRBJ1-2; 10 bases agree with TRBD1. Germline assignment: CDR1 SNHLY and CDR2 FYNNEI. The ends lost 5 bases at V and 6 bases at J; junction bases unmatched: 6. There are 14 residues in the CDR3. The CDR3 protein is CASSTPGQGDGYTF. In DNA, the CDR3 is TGTGCCAGCAGTACTCCTGGACAGGGGGATGGCTACACCTTC.

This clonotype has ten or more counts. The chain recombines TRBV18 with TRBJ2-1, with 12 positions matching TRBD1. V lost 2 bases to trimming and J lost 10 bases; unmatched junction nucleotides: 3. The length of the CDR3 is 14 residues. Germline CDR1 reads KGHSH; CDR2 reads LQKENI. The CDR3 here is CASSPGTGGREQFF. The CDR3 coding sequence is TGTGCCAGCTCACCAGGGACAGGGGGCAGAGAGCAGTTCTTC.

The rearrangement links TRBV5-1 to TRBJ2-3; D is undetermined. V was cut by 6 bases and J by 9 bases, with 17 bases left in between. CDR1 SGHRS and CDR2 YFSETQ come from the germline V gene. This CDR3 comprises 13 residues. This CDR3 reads CASKELSSETQYF. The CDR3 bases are TGCGCCAGCAAGGAGCTTTCCAGCGAGACGCAGTATTTT.

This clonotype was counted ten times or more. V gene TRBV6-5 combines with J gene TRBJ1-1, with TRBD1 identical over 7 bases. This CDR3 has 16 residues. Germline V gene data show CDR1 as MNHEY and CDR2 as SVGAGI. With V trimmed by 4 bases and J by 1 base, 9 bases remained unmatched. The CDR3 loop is CASSSTPNRGNTEAFF. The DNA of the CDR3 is TGTGCCAGCAGTTCAACCCCAAACAGGGGGAACACTGAAGCTTTCTTT.

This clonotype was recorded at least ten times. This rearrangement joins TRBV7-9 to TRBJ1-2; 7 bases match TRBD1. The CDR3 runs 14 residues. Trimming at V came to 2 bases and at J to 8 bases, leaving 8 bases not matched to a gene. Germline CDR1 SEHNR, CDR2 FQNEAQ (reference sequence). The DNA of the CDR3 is TGTGCCAGCAGCTTAACCCAGACAGGGCTAGGCTACACCTTC. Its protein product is CASSLTQTGLGYTF. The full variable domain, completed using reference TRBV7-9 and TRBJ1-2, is DTGVSQNPRHKITKRGQNVTFRCDPISEHNRLYWYRQTLGQGPEFLTYFQNEAQLEKSRLLSDRFSAERPKGSFSTLEIQRTEQGDSAMYLCASSLTQTGLGYTFGSGTRLTVV.

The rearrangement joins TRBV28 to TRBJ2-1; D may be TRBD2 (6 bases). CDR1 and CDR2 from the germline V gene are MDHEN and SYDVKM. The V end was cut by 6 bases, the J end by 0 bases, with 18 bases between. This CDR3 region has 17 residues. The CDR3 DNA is TGTGCCAGCAGGGGCCGCGGGACCCCGAGCTCCTACAATGAGCAGTTCTTC. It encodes CASRGRGTPSSYNEQFF.

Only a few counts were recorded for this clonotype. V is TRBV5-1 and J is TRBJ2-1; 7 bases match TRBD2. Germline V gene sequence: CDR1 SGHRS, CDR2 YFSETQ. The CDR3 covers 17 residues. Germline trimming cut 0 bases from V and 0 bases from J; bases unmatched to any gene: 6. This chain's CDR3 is CASSLGWGGGSYNEQFF. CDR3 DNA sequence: TGCGCCAGCAGCTTGGGGTGGGGCGGGGGCTCCTACAATGAGCAGTTCTTC.

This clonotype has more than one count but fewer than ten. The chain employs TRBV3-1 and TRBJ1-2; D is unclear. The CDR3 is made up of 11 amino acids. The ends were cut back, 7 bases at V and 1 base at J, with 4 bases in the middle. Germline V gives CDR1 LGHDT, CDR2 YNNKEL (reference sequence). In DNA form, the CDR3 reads TGTGCCAGCAAAAATAACTATGGCTACACCTTC. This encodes CASKNNYGYTF. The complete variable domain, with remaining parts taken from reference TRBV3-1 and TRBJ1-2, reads DTAVSQTPKYLVTQMGNDKSIKCEQNLGHDTMYWYKQDSKKFLKIMFSYNNKELIINETVPNRFSPKSPDKAHLNLHINSLELGDSAVYFCASKNNYGYTFGSGTRLTVV.

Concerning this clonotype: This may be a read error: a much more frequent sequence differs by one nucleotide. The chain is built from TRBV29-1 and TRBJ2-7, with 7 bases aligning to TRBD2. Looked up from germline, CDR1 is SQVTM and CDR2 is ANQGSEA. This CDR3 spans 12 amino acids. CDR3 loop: CGVGGRITEQYF. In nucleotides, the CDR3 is TGCGGCGTTGGCGGGAGAATTACCGAGCAGTACTTC.

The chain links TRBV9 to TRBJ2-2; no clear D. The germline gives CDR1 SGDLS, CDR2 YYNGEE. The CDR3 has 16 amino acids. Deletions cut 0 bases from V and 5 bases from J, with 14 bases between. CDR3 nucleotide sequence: TGTGCCAGCAGCGTAGACGACGTATTTGTTACCGGGGAGCTGTTTTTT. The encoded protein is CASSVDDVFVTGELFF.

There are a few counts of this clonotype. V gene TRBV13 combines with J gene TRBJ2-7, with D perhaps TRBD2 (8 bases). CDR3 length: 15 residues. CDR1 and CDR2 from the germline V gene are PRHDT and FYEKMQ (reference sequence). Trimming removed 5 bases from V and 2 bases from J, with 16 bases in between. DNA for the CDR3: TGTGCCAGCAGCAGGGGGCGGGAGGAGACCTACGAGCAGTACTTC. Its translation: CASSRGREETYEQYF.

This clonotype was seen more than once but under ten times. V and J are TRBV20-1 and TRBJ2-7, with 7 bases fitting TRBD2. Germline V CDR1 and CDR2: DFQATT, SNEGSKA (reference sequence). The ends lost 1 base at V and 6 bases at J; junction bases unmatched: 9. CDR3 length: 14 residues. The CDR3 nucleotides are TGCAGTGCTAGAGTCACCGGGGGGTTCCGCGAGCAGTACTTC. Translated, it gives CSARVTGGFREQYF.

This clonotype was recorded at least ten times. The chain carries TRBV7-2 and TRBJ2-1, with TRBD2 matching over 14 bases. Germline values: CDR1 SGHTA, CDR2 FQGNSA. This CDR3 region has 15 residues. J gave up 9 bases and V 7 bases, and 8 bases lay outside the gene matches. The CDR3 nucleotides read TGTGCCAGCACCCAGCCGGGACTAGCGGGAGTTGAGCAGTTCTTC. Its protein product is CASTQPGLAGVEQFF.

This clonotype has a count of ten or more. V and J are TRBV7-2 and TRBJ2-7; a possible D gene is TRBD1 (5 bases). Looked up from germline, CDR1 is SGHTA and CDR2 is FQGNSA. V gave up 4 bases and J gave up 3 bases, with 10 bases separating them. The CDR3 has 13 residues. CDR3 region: CASSYAGIYEQYF. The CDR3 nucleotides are TGTGCCAGCAGCTACGCAGGGATCTACGAGCAGTACTTC.

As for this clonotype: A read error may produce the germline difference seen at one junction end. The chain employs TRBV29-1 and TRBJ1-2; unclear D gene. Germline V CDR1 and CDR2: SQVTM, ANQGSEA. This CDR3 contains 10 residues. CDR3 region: CSVAENGHTF. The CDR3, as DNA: TGCAGCGTTGCGGAGAATGGCCACACCTTC. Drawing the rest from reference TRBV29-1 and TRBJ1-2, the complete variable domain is SAVISQKPSRDICQRGTSLTIQCQVDSQVTMMFWYRQQPGQSLTLIATANQGSEATYESGFVIDKFPISRPNLTFSTLTVSNMSPEDSSIYLCSVAENGHTFGSGTRLTVV.

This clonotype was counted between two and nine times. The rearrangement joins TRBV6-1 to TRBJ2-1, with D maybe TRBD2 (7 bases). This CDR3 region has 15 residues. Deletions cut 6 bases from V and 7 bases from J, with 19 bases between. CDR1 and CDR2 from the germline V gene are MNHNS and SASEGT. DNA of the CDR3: TGTGCCAGCAGGGTGGTGGGGGGGGCCATAAATGAGCAGTTCTTC. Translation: CASRVVGGAINEQFF.